The source of this T cell receptor beta chain is a study of cytomegalovirus exposure and HLA in healthy donors. Looking at the study overall: The same platform as the roughly 700 first-cohort repertoires was used for the 120 validation repertoires, a later analysis reported. Whole-study findings and limits: Within the 120 or so validation repertoires, first-cohort TCR clusters tended to co-occur, according to a later analysis. Most TCR sequences proved rare, with some public TCRs found in many donors.

This table comes from immunoSEQ multiplex PCR, and its TCRdb copy is limited to in-frame clones, with some not included. The sample holds roughly 300,000 clones; about nine tenths are singletons and the top ten take roughly 1.2%. Germline V gene data show CDR1 as MNHEY and CDR2 as SMNVEV (reference sequence). The length of the CDR3 is 13 residues. Between the trimmed V and J ends, which lost 8 bases and 4 bases, there was a span of 12 bases. Details on this clone: The antigen is undetermined.

An approximately 120-subject validation cohort, separate from the approximately 670-subject first cohort, supplied the donors. Source material: PBMCs. This TCR was sampled from a woman aged 25-40 years in good health and CMV-seropositive. The J gene is TRBJ2-1, the V gene TRBV27; D might be TRBD2 (6 bases). As DNA, the CDR3 is TGTGCCAGCCGGGACTCAGTTTACAATGAGCAGTTCTTC. Its protein is CASRDSVYNEQFF.